This paragraph reports one T cell receptor beta chain. Authors' analysis steps: The assay estimated nucleated cells by amplifying reference gene primers. Profiled with immunoSEQ multiplex PCR; TCRdb holds only in-frame clones, not every one. V and J calls and clone size come straight from that table; D and trimming were deduced from the DNA. This table holds around 150,000 clones, 88% found once. The source of the sample is a study of blood T cell repertoires in COVID-19. Background on the study: The United States, Italy and Spain provided the acute and convalescent COVID-19 samples. PBMCs, B-cell-depleted T cells, or T cells were the source of the cDNA or gDNA that made up the material.

V dropped 4 bases and J dropped 2; count of bases not matched to a gene: 4. CDR1 LNHNV and CDR2 YYDKDF come from the germline V gene (reference sequence). CDR3 length equals 15 residues. Sequenced sample: peripheral blood. The receptor's source is a man aged 45-65 years with active or convalescent COVID-19. The rearrangement uses TRBV15 and TRBJ2-1; 8 nucleotides line up with TRBD2. The CDR3: CATSKRENPYNEQFF. The CDR3 nucleotides are TGTGCCACCAGCAAGCGGGAGAACCCCTACAATGAGCAGTTCTTC.